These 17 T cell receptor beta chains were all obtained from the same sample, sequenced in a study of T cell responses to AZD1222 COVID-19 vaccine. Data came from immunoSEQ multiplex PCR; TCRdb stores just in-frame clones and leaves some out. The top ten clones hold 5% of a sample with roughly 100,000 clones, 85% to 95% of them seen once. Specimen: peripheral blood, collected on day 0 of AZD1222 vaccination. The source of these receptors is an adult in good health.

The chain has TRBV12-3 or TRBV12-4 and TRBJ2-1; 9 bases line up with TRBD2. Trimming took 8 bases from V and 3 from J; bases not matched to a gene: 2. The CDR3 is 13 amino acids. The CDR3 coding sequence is TGTGCCAGCGCGGGAGGGGGCTACAATGAGCAGTTCTTC. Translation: CASAGGGYNEQFF.

CDR3 DNA sequence: TGTGCCAGCAGCCTCGACACCTATAATGAAAAACTGTTTTTT. As protein: CASSLDTYNEKLFF. The chain combines TRBV7-9 with TRBJ1-4; D not certain. CDR3 length equals 14 residues. Germline lookup yields CDR1 SEHNR and CDR2 FQNEAQ (reference sequence). V was trimmed by 5 bases and J by 4 bases, leaving 11 bases between them. The full variable domain, in which reference TRBV7-9 and TRBJ1-4 provide the parts outside the CDR3, is DTGVSQNPRHKITKRGQNVTFRCDPISEHNRLYWYRQTLGQGPEFLTYFQNEAQLEKSRLLSDRFSAERPKGSFSTLEIQRTEQGDSAMYLCASSLDTYNEKLFFGSGTQLSVL.

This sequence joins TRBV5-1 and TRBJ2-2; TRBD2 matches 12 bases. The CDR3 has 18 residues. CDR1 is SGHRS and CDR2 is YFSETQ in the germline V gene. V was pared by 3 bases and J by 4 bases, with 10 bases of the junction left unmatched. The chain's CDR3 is CASSYTLTSGSGTGELFF. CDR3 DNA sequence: TGCGCCAGCAGCTATACGCTGACTAGCGGGAGTGGCACCGGGGAGCTGTTTTTT.

CDR3 residues: CASSPSPGRHNPTDTQYF. In DNA, the CDR3 is TGTGCCAGCAGTCCCAGCCCGGGACGCCACAATCCCACAGATACGCAGTATTTT. The chain couples TRBV28 to TRBJ2-3, with D tentatively TRBD1 or TRBD2 (5 bases each). The CDR3 has 18 amino acids. The V and J ends lost 5 bases and 2 bases respectively, with 23 bases between them. CDR1 and CDR2 (germline): MDHEN, SYDVKM.

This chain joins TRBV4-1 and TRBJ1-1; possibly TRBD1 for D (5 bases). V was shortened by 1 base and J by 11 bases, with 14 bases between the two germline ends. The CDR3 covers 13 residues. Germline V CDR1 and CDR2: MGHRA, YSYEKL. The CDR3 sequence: CASSQAGGRVAFF. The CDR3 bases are TGCGCCAGCAGCCAAGCTGGTGGCAGGGTTGCTTTCTTT.

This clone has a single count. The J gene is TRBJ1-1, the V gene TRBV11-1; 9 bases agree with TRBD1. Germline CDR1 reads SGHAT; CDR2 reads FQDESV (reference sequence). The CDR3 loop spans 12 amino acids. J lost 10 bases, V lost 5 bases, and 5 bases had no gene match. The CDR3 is CASSTGQGGAFF. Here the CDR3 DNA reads TGTGCCAGCAGCACGGGACAGGGAGGAGCTTTCTTT.

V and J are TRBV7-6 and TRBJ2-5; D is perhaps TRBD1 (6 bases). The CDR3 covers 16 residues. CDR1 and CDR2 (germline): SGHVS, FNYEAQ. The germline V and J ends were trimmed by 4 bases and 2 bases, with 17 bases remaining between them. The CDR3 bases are TGTGCCAGCAGCTCGATAACAGGGAGACGGCAAGAGACCCAGTACTTC. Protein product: CASSSITGRRQETQYF.

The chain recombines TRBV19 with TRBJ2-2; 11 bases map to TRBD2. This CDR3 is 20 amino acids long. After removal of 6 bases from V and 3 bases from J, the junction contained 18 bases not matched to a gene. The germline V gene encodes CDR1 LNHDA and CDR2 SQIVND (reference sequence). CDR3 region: CASRLDRGLAEGLDTGELFF. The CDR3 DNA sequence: TGTGCCAGTAGGTTGGACAGGGGACTAGCGGAGGGACTGGACACCGGGGAGCTGTTTTTT. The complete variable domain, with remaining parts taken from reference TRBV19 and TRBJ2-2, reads DGGITQSPKYLFRKEGQNVTLSCEQNLNHDAMYWYRQDPGQGLRLIYYSQIVNDFQKGDIAEGYSVSREKKESFPLTVTSAQKNPTAFYLCASRLDRGLAEGLDTGELFFGEGSRLTVL.

The CDR3 DNA reads TGTGCAAGTCGCTTAGGGGACGAGCGGGAGGAATATGAGCAGTTCTTC. It yields the protein CASRLGDEREEYEQFF. The V and J genes are TRBV12-2 and TRBJ2-1; TRBD2 is the table's D call and was not checked against the DNA. TRBV12-2 is recorded as a pseudogene. The length of the CDR3 is 16 residues.

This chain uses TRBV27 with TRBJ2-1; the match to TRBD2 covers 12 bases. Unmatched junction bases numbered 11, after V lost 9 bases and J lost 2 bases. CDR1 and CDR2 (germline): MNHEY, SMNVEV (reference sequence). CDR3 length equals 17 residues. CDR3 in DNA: TGTGCCAGTTTTTCTCAGACTAGCGGGAGTACCTACAATGAGCAGTTCTTC. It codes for CASFSQTSGSTYNEQFF.

The DNA for the CDR3 is TGTGCCAGCAGCTTATTAGCGGGAGGGGGCACAGATACGCAGTATTTT. It encodes CASSLLAGGGTDTQYF. J is TRBJ2-3 and V is TRBV7-9, with 11 bases matching TRBD2. The CDR3 is made up of 16 amino acids. The V gene end was trimmed by 2 bases and the J gene end by 1 base; junction bases not matched to a gene: 2. The germline V gene encodes CDR1 SEHNR and CDR2 FQNEAQ (reference sequence).

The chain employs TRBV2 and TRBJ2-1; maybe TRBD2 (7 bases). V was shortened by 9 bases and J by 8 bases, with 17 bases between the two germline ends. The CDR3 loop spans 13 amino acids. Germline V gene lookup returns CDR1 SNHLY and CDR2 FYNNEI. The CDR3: CARGTGGRDEQFF. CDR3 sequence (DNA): TGTGCCAGAGGGACGGGGGGCAGGGATGAGCAGTTCTTC.

The DNA of the CDR3 is TGTGCCAGCAGCCGGGGGCTAGCGCCAGAGACCCAGTACTTC. Translated: CASSRGLAPETQYF. The chain has TRBV7-8 and TRBJ2-5, with D perhaps TRBD1 or TRBD2 (6 bases each). Germline lookup yields CDR1 SGHVS and CDR2 FQNEAQ. The CDR3 contains 14 residues. Trimming stripped 5 bases from V and 4 bases from J, with 14 bases between.

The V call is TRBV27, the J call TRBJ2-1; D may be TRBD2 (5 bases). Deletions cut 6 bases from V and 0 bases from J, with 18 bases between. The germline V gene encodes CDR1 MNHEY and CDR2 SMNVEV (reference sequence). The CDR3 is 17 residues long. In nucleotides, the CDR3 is TGTGCCAGCAGCGAACGGGAACCCCCAAGCTCCTACAATGAGCAGTTCTTC. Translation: CASSEREPPSSYNEQFF.

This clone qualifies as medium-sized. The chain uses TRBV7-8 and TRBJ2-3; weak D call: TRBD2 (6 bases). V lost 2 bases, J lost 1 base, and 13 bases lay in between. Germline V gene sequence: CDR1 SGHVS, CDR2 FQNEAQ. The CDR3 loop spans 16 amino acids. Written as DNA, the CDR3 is TGTGCCAGCAGCTTATTCGCGCGGGAAGGCACAGATACGCAGTATTTT. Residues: CASSLFAREGTDTQYF.

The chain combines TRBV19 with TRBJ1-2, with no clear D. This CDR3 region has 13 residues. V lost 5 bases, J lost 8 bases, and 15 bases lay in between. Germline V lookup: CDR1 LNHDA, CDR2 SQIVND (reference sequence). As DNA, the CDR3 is TGTGCCAGTAGTCCTCCGATCCCAGTGGGCTACACCTTC. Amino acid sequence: CASSPPIPVGYTF.

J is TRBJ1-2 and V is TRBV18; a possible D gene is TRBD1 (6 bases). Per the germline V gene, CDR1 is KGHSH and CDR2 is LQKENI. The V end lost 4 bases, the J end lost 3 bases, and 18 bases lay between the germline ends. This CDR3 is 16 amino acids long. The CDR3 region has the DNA TGTGCCAGCTCACAAGCAAGACAGGTCGGGCACTATGGCTACACCTTC. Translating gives CASSQARQVGHYGYTF.